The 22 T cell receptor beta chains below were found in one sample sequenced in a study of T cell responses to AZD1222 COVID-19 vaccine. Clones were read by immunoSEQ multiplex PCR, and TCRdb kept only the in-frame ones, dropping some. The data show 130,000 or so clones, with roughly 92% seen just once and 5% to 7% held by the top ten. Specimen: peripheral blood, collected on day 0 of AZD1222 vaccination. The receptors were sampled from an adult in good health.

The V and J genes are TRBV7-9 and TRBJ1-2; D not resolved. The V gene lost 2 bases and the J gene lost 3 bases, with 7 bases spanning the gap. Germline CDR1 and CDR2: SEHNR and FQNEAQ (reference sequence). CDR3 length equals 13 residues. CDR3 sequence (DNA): TGTGCCAGCAGCTTACCGGGATACTATGGCTACACCTTC. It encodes CASSLPGYYGYTF.

The CDR3 nucleotides read TGTGCCTGGAGATCGGGCGTAGCCAAAAACATTCAGTACTTC. This sequence encodes CAWRSGVAKNIQYF. The rearrangement uses TRBV30 and TRBJ2-4; D uncertain. Germline CDR1 and CDR2: GTSNPN and SVGIG (reference sequence). Between the trimmed V and J ends, which lost 3 bases and 0 bases, there was a span of 9 bases. This CDR3 comprises 14 residues.

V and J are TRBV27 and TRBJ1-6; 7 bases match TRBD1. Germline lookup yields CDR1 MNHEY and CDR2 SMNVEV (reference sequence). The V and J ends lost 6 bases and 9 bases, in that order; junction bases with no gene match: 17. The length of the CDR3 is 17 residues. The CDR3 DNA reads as TGTGCCAGCAGATCAGTCAGTACAGGGGTAAGAAGTTCACCCCTCCACTTT. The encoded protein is CASRSVSTGVRSSPLHF.

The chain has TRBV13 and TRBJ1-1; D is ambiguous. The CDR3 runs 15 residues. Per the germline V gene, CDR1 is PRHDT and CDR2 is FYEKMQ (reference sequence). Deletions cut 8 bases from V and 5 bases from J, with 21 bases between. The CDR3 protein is CASSRAPTSMTEAFF. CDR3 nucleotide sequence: TGTGCCAGCTCCCGGGCCCCCACTAGCATGACTGAAGCTTTCTTT.

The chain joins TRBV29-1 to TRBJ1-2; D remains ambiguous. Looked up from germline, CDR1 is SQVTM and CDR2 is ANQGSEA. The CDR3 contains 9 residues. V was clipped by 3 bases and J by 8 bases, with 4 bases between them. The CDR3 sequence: CSVDSGYTF. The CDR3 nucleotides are TGCAGCGTTGATTCCGGCTACACCTTC.

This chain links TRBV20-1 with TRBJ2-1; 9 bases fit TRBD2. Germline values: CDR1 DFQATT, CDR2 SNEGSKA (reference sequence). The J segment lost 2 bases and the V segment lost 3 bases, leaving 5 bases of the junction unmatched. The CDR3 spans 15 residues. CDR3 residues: CSASSGRGTYNEQFF. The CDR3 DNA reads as TGCAGTGCTAGTAGCGGGAGAGGGACCTACAATGAGCAGTTCTTC.

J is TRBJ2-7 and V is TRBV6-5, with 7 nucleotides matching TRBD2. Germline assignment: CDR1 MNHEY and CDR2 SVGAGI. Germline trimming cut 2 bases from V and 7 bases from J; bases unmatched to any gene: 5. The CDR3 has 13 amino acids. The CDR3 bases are TGTGCCAGCAGTTACATCCGGGGGGTAGAGCAGTACTTC. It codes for CASSYIRGVEQYF.

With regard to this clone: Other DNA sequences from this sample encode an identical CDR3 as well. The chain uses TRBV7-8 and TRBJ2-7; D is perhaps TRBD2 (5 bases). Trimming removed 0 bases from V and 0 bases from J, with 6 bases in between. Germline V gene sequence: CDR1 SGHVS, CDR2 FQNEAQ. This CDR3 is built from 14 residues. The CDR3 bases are TGTGCCAGCAGCTTAGCGGGGAGCTCCTACGAGCAGTACTTC. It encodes CASSLAGSSYEQYF.

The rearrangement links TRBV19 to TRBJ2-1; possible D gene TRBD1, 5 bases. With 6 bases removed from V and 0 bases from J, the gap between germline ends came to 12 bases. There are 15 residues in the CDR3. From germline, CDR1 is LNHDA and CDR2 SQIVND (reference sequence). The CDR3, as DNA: TGTGCCAGTAGCCTCGACAGTTTCTCCTACAATGAGCAGTTCTTC. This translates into CASSLDSFSYNEQFF. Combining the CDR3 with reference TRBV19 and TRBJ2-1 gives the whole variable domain DGGITQSPKYLFRKEGQNVTLSCEQNLNHDAMYWYRQDPGQGLRLIYYSQIVNDFQKGDIAEGYSVSREKKESFPLTVTSAQKNPTAFYLCASSLDSFSYNEQFFGPGTRLTVL.

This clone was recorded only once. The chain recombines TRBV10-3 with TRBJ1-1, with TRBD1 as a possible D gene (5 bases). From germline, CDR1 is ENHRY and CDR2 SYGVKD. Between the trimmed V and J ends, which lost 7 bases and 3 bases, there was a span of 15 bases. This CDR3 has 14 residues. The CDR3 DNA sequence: TGTGCCATCACCCCCGGGACTGATTACACTGAAGCTTTCTTT. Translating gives CAITPGTDYTEAFF.

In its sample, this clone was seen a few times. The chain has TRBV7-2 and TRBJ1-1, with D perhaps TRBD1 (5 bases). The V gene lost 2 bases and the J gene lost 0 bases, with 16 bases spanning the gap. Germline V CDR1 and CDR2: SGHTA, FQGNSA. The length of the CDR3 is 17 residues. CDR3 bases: TGTGCCAGCAGCTTAACTCCCCGGGGGATCATGAACACTGAAGCTTTCTTT. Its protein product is CASSLTPRGIMNTEAFF.

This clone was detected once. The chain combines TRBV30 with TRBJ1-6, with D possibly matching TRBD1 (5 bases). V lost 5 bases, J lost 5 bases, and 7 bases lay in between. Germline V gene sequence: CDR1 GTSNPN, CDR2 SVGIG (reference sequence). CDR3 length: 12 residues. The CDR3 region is CAWQGDNSPLHF. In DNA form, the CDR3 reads TGTGCCTGGCAGGGAGATAATTCACCCCTCCACTTT.

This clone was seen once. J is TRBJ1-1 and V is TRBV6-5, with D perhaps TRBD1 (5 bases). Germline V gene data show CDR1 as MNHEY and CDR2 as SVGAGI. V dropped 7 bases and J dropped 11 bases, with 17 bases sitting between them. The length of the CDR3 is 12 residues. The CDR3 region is CASNYQGPRAFF. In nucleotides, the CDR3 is TGTGCCAGCAACTATCAGGGTCCCAGGGCTTTCTTT.

The CDR3 nucleotides are TGTGCCAGCAGCGTAACGGGTACAGATACGCAGTATTTT. Translation: CASSVTGTDTQYF. J is TRBJ2-3 and V is TRBV9; D is uncertain. Looked up from germline, CDR1 is SGDLS and CDR2 is YYNGEE. V was shortened by 1 base and J by 3 bases, with 6 bases between the two germline ends. This CDR3 spans 13 amino acids.

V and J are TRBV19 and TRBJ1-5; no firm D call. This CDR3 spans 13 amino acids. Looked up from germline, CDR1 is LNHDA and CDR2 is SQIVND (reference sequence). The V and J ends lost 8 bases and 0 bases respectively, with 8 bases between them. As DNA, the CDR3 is TGTGCCAGTGAGGCTCGTAGCAATCAGCCCCAGCATTTT. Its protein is CASEARSNQPQHF. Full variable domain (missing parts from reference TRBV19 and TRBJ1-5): DGGITQSPKYLFRKEGQNVTLSCEQNLNHDAMYWYRQDPGQGLRLIYYSQIVNDFQKGDIAEGYSVSREKKESFPLTVTSAQKNPTAFYLCASEARSNQPQHFGDGTRLSIL.

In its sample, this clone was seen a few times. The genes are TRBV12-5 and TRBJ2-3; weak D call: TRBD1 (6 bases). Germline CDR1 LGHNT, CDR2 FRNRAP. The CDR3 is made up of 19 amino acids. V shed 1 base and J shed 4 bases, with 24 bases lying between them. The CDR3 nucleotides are TGTGCTAGTGGTTTGGGAACCATCCCCGCAGGGGTGCAGGCAGATACGCAGTATTTT. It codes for CASGLGTIPAGVQADTQYF.

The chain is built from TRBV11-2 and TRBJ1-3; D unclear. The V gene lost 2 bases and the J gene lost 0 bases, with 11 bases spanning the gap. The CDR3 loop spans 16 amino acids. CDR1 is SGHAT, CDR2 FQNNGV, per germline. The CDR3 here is CASSLWGDTSGNTIYF. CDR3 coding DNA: TGTGCCAGCAGCTTATGGGGTGACACCTCTGGAAACACCATATATTTT.

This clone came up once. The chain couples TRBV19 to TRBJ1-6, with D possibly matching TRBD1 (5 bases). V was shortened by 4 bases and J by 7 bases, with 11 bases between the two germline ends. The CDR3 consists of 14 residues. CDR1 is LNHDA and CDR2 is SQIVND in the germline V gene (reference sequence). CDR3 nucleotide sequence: TGTGCCAGTAGTACGACAGCGATCAATTCACCCCTCCACTTT. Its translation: CASSTTAINSPLHF.

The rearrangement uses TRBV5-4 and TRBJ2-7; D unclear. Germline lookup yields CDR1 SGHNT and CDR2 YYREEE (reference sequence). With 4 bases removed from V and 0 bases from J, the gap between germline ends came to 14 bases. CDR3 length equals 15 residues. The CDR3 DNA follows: TGTGCCAGCAGCCCGACTGGCGGAAGCTCCTACGAGCAGTACTTC. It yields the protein CASSPTGGSSYEQYF.

The CDR3 sequence: CASSLQGGAGANVLTF. The DNA for the CDR3 is TGTGCCAGCAGCTTACAGGGAGGAGCTGGGGCCAACGTCCTGACTTTC. The chain carries TRBV5-6 and TRBJ2-6; TRBD1 or TRBD2 may be the D gene (6 bases each). Germline V CDR1 and CDR2: SGHDT, YYEEEE. Trimming took 2 bases from V and 2 from J, leaving 11 bases between them. The CDR3 sequence is 16 residues long.

The CDR3 region has the DNA TGTGCCAGCAGCCCCAGGCGAATTCCTACAGATACGCAGTATTTT. This gives the protein CASSPRRIPTDTQYF. The V gene is TRBV9, the J gene TRBJ2-3; D uncertain. CDR3 length: 15 residues. Germline loops: CDR1 SGDLS, CDR2 YYNGEE. V was pared by 4 bases and J by 3 bases, with 15 bases between.

The CDR3 region is CASSQRTGNYEQYF. DNA of the CDR3: TGCGCCAGCAGCCAGCGGACAGGGAACTACGAGCAGTACTTC. V gene TRBV5-1 combines with J gene TRBJ2-7; 8 nucleotides line up with TRBD1. Germline V gives CDR1 SGHRS, CDR2 YFSETQ. The CDR3 length is 14 residues. The trim removed 4 bases at V and 3 bases at J, leaving 6 bases unmatched.